A single sample gave rise to the 27 T cell receptor beta chains below, sequenced in a study of shared clonotypes between healthy human individuals (dated by TCRdb to the early 2020s). The receptor library was made with the immunoSEQ multiplex PCR assay. TCRdb limited this immuneACCESS table to in-frame rearrangements with V and J called. A share of clones is missing; checked studies link under half to unresolved V genes, and the rest is unexplained. The sample yields millions of clones; 90% to 95% were counted once. The top ten constitute around 0.13% of the sample. The specimen sequenced was naive CD4+ T cells sorted from blood. The cell subset or site tag for this specimen amounts to: CD45RA+ positively selected. These receptors came from a man aged 18-30 years in good health.

V gene TRBV28 combines with J gene TRBJ1-5; D call uncertain. The CDR3 loop spans 14 amino acids. Germline assignment: CDR1 MDHEN and CDR2 SYDVKM. Trimming stripped 6 bases from V and 4 bases from J, with 13 bases between. CDR3 nucleotides: TGTGCCAGCAGCCTACTCTCGGGGAATCAGCCCCAGCATTTT. It is translated as CASSLLSGNQPQHF.

This CDR3 reads CASSPPGVLKETQYF. The CDR3 DNA follows: TGTGCCAGCTCACCACCGGGGGTCCTGAAAGAGACCCAGTACTTC. J is TRBJ2-5 and V is TRBV18; D tentatively reads TRBD1 or TRBD2 (5 bases each). Deletions cut 0 bases from V and 3 bases from J, with 11 bases between. The CDR3 runs 15 residues. Germline CDR1 KGHSH, CDR2 LQKENI.

The count of this clone is one. This chain links TRBV5-1 with TRBJ2-3; possibly TRBD1 or TRBD2 for D (5 bases each). Between the trimmed V and J ends, which lost 4 bases and 8 bases, there was a span of 17 bases. Germline values: CDR1 SGHRS, CDR2 YFSETQ. The CDR3 spans 14 residues. This CDR3 is CASSHRDGWATQYF. CDR3 DNA: TGCGCCAGCAGCCACCGGGACGGGTGGGCTACGCAGTATTTT.

This rearrangement joins TRBV10-2 to TRBJ2-1, with 10 bases matching TRBD2. Trimming took 6 bases from V and 7 from J; bases not matched to a gene: 9. From germline, CDR1 is WSHSY and CDR2 SAAADI. This CDR3 contains 15 residues. The CDR3 sequence is CASSPQRGGRNEQFF. The CDR3 DNA reads TGCGCCAGCAGCCCCCAGCGGGGGGGCCGTAATGAGCAGTTCTTC.

The chain is built from TRBV5-1 and TRBJ2-1; 11 bases fit TRBD2. Trimming took 0 bases from V and 8 from J; bases not matched to a gene: 4. The CDR3 runs 15 residues. The germline CDR1 and CDR2 sequences are SGHRS and YFSETQ. The CDR3 reads CASSLGGLAGHEQFF. The CDR3, as DNA: TGCGCCAGCAGCTTGGGCGGACTAGCGGGTCATGAGCAGTTCTTC.

This chain links TRBV6-1 with TRBJ2-7, with D perhaps given as TRBD1 or TRBD2 (6 bases each). Germline CDR1 is MNHNS and CDR2 is SASEGT. Trimming took 3 bases from V and 5 from J, leaving 17 bases between them. The CDR3 runs 15 residues. The CDR3 sequence: CASSDPKGGRNEQYF. In DNA, the CDR3 is TGTGCCAGCAGTGACCCAAAGGGGGGCCGTAACGAGCAGTACTTC.

CDR3 in DNA: TGTGCCAGCGCTCGAGGGGGAATACTTAGCACAGATACGCAGTATTTT. Amino acid sequence: CASARGGILSTDTQYF. The V and J genes are TRBV2 and TRBJ2-3; weak D call: TRBD1 (6 bases). The germline gives CDR1 SNHLY, CDR2 FYNNEI. The CDR3 runs 16 residues. Between the trimmed V and J ends, which lost 8 bases and 0 bases, there was a span of 18 bases. The whole variable domain, remainder taken from reference TRBV2 and TRBJ2-3, is EPEVTQTPSHQVTQMGQEVILRCVPISNHLYFYWYRQILGQKVEFLVSFYNNEISEKSEIFDDQFSVERPDGSNFTLKIRSTKLEDSAMYFCASARGGILSTDTQYFGPGTRLTVL.

This clone occurred once. The sample carries other DNA sequences with the same CDR3. The chain carries TRBV2 and TRBJ2-7, with 7 nucleotides matching TRBD1. The CDR3 runs to 13 residues. V dropped 6 bases and J dropped 4; count of bases not matched to a gene: 6. Germline CDR1 SNHLY, CDR2 FYNNEI. The CDR3 here is CASSRDRLYEQYF. In nucleotides, the CDR3 is TGTGCCAGCAGCCGGGACAGATTGTACGAGCAGTACTTC. The whole variable domain, filled in from reference TRBV2 and TRBJ2-7, reads EPEVTQTPSHQVTQMGQEVILRCVPISNHLYFYWYRQILGQKVEFLVSFYNNEISEKSEIFDDQFSVERPDGSNFTLKIRSTKLEDSAMYFCASSRDRLYEQYFGPGTRLTVT.

In this sample, this clone turned up once. The chain is built from TRBV4-1 and TRBJ1-4; D might be TRBD1 (5 bases). V lost 4 bases to trimming and J lost 11 bases, with 23 bases between them. Germline V gene lookup returns CDR1 MGHRA and CDR2 YSYEKL. The CDR3 consists of 16 residues. The CDR3 sequence: CASSRTQMDTVGKLFF. The CDR3 bases are TGCGCCAGCAGCCGGACACAAATGGACACCGTCGGGAAACTGTTTTTT.

This clone was seen only a few times. This rearrangement joins TRBV30 to TRBJ2-7; D is undetermined. Trimming took off 2 bases at V and 2 bases at J, with 7 bases between the two ends. Germline V gene lookup returns CDR1 GTSNPN and CDR2 SVGIG (reference sequence). This CDR3 has 12 amino acids. CDR3 DNA sequence: TGTGCCTGGAGTCCAACCACCTACGAGCAGTACTTC. Its protein product is CAWSPTTYEQYF.

The chain carries TRBV5-1 and TRBJ2-1; 9 bases line up with TRBD1. V dropped 3 bases and J dropped 8; count of bases not matched to a gene: 6. The CDR3 runs to 14 residues. CDR1 is SGHRS, CDR2 YFSETQ, per germline. The CDR3 loop is CASSYGTGKDEQFF. CDR3 bases: TGCGCCAGCAGCTACGGGACAGGGAAAGATGAGCAGTTCTTC.

This chain links TRBV7-2 with TRBJ1-1; no definite D call. This CDR3 has 16 residues. Germline CDR1 SGHTA, CDR2 FQGNSA. The V gene lost 2 bases and the J gene lost 4 bases, with 17 bases spanning the gap. The CDR3 region has the DNA TGTGCCAGCAGCTTAAACCCGACTGTGGATGGCACTGAAGCTTTCTTT. It is translated as CASSLNPTVDGTEAFF. Full variable domain (remainder filled in from reference TRBV7-2 and TRBJ1-1): GAGVSQSPSNKVTEKGKDVELRCDPISGHTALYWYRQSLGQGLEFLIYFQGNSAPDKSGLPSDRFSAERTGGSVSTLTIQRTQQEDSAVYLCASSLNPTVDGTEAFFGQGTRLTVV.

The V and J genes are TRBV5-6 and TRBJ2-3; D gene unclear. The CDR3 loop spans 15 amino acids. CDR1 is SGHDT and CDR2 is YYEEEE in the germline V gene. The V and J ends lost 5 bases and 4 bases respectively, with 17 bases between them. CDR3 loop: CASRIGWVGSDTQYF. CDR3 nucleotides: TGTGCCAGCAGAATCGGGTGGGTAGGCTCAGATACGCAGTATTTT.

CDR3 nucleotides: TGTGCCAGCAGCTTAGGGCGTAAAAGCCCCTACGAGCAGTACTTC. Amino acids: CASSLGRKSPYEQYF. The chain couples TRBV7-9 to TRBJ2-7; D not resolved. This CDR3 is 15 amino acids long. CDR1 and CDR2 from the germline V gene are SEHNR and FQNEAQ (reference sequence). V dropped 1 base and J dropped 2 bases, with 12 bases sitting between them. Together with reference TRBV7-9 and TRBJ2-7, the CDR3 gives the full variable domain: DTGVSQNPRHKITKRGQNVTFRCDPISEHNRLYWYRQTLGQGPEFLTYFQNEAQLEKSRLLSDRFSAERPKGSFSTLEIQRTEQGDSAMYLCASSLGRKSPYEQYFGPGTRLTVT.

This chain uses TRBV6-6 with TRBJ2-5; D perhaps matches TRBD2 (5 bases). Germline loops: CDR1 MNHNY, CDR2 SVGAGI (reference sequence). V lost 8 bases to trimming and J lost 8 bases, with 21 bases between them. The CDR3 covers 14 residues. CDR3 coding DNA: TGTGCCAGCTTCGAGGGCTTCCCTCCGGGAACCCAGTACTTC. Translating gives CASFEGFPPGTQYF.

This sequence joins TRBV6-5 and TRBJ2-7; a weak D match, TRBD1 (5 bases). The V gene's germline CDR1 is MNHEY and CDR2 SVGAGI. The CDR3 has 15 residues. Trimming shortened V by 4 bases and J by 0 bases, and 13 bases separated the two germline ends. This CDR3 is CASSSPADSSYEQYF. CDR3 DNA: TGTGCCAGCAGTTCCCCAGCAGACAGCTCCTACGAGCAGTACTTC.

Worth noting for this clone: A read error may account for a junction end that differs from germline. The genes are TRBV7-7 and TRBJ2-3, with 7 bases that match TRBD1. The CDR3 loop spans 13 amino acids. Germline CDR1 is SSHAT and CDR2 is FNYEAQ (reference sequence). The chain's CDR3 is CASSPQGADTQYF. The CDR3 DNA follows: TGTGCTAGCAGCCCGCAGGGGGCAGATACGCAGTATTTT.

The V gene is TRBV7-2, the J gene TRBJ1-2; no clear D gene. The CDR3 has 16 amino acids. Deletions cut 2 bases from V and 1 base from J, with 14 bases between. CDR1 SGHTA and CDR2 FQGNSA come from the germline V gene. The CDR3 nucleotides read TGTGCCAGCAGCTTAATGGCGCTTGGTCTTAACTATGGCTACACCTTC. Translated: CASSLMALGLNYGYTF.

The chain combines TRBV19 with TRBJ2-7; D possibly corresponds to TRBD2 (5 bases). The CDR3 consists of 12 residues. The germline CDR1 and CDR2 sequences are LNHDA and SQIVND (reference sequence). Trimming cost V 5 bases and J 4 bases, with 9 bases left between them. CDR3 sequence: CASSPTGYEQYF. The CDR3 bases are TGTGCCAGTAGTCCCACGGGATACGAGCAGTACTTC.

In the case of this clone: In the same sample, other DNA sequences code for this CDR3. V is TRBV11-2 and J is TRBJ2-7, with D hard to call. Trimming stripped 5 bases from V and 2 bases from J, with 10 bases between. Germline CDR1 reads SGHAT; CDR2 reads FQNNGV. This CDR3 comprises 13 residues. CDR3 in DNA: TGTGCCAGCAGCCTCTCTGGGCCCTACGAGCAGTACTTC. Protein sequence: CASSLSGPYEQYF.

The gene calls are TRBV4-1 and TRBJ2-2, with unresolved D. Germline V lookup: CDR1 MGHRA, CDR2 YSYEKL. CDR3 length: 15 amino acids. V lost 1 base, J lost 1 base, and 7 bases lay in between. The CDR3 here is CASSQGALNTGELFF. CDR3 coding DNA: TGCGCCAGCAGCCAAGGCGCCCTGAACACCGGGGAGCTGTTTTTT.

This chain connects TRBV6-1 to TRBJ1-5; no clear D. V lost 4 bases and J 0 bases, leaving 7 bases between the germline ends. The V gene's germline CDR1 is MNHNS and CDR2 SASEGT. The CDR3 contains 14 residues. This CDR3 is CASSAKDSNQPQHF. The DNA for the CDR3 is TGTGCCAGCAGTGCTAAGGATAGCAATCAGCCCCAGCATTTT.

The chain employs TRBV18 and TRBJ1-4; possibly TRBD1 for D (5 bases). Trimming shortened V by 3 bases and J by 3 bases, and 14 bases separated the two germline ends. The CDR3 spans 16 residues. Per germline, CDR1 KGHSH and CDR2 LQKENI. The CDR3 reads CASSPQGPLANEKLFF. The DNA of the CDR3 is TGTGCCAGCTCACCTCAGGGTCCCCTGGCTAATGAAAAACTGTTTTTT.

The chain is built from TRBV27 and TRBJ1-6; the D gene is possibly TRBD1 (6 bases). The CDR3 covers 15 residues. Deletions cut 5 bases from V and 10 bases from J, with 18 bases between. Germline CDR1 and CDR2: MNHEY and SMNVEV (reference sequence). CDR3 sequence: CASSAATGAGSPLHF. The CDR3 DNA follows: TGTGCCAGCAGTGCGGCCACGGGGGCTGGGTCACCCCTCCACTTT.

This chain uses TRBV6-5 with TRBJ1-2, with 7 bases that match TRBD1. This CDR3 region has 16 residues. Trimming removed 0 bases from V and 4 bases from J; junction bases left unmatched: 8. In germline, CDR1 is MNHEY, CDR2 SVGAGI. CDR3 amino acids: CASSYSPGQSLYGYTF. In DNA form, the CDR3 reads TGTGCCAGCAGTTACTCCCCGGGACAGTCCCTCTATGGCTACACCTTC.

As to this clone: Different DNA sequences within this sample yield the same CDR3. V gene TRBV9 combines with J gene TRBJ1-2; D call uncertain. V was cut by 0 bases and J by 2 bases, with 5 bases left in between. The CDR3 spans 13 residues. Per germline, CDR1 SGDLS and CDR2 YYNGEE. This chain's CDR3 is CASSVEGNYGYTF. As DNA, the CDR3 is TGTGCCAGCAGCGTAGAAGGGAACTATGGCTACACCTTC.

This clone occurred many times. V is TRBV4-2 and J is TRBJ1-6; D is ambiguous. The CDR3 contains 15 residues. Germline CDR1 reads LGHNA; CDR2 reads YNFKEQ. Trimming cost V 4 bases and J 5 bases, with 12 bases left between them. The CDR3 DNA sequence: TGTGCCAGCAGCCTCGGGGTGGTAGATAATTCACCCCTCCACTTT. The encoded protein is CASSLGVVDNSPLHF.